Below, 17 T cell receptor beta chains from the same sample are listed, as sequenced in a study of blood T cells in healthy people across ages. It was with a sample-barcoded 5' primer and a J-beta primer mix that a second PCR of roughly 7 to 12 cycles was run. TCRdb re-analysed the 5' RACE reads in MiXCR, keeping a single row per CDR3 protein. Of approximately 760,000 distinct CDR3 sequences in the sample, about 25% were seen once. This same sample was also part of a study on T cells of mothers and their children.

Sequenced material: blood. The source of these receptors is a boy aged 5-17 years in good health.

This chain joins TRBV20-1 and TRBJ2-1; weak D call: TRBD2 (6 bases). The CDR3 is made up of 13 amino acids. CDR1 and CDR2 from the germline V gene are DFQATT and SNEGSKA (reference sequence). V lost 3 bases to trimming and J lost 12 bases, with 18 bases between them. The CDR3 sequence: CSARKESGRGQFF. CDR3 DNA: TGCAGTGCTAGGAAGGAGTCGGGGCGGGGGCAGTTCTTC.

This clonotype was detected only a few times. The rearrangement uses TRBV5-1 and TRBJ2-2; maybe TRBD2 (5 bases). The germline CDR1 and CDR2 sequences are SGHRS and YFSETQ. The CDR3 extends over 16 amino acids. V shed 4 bases and J shed 0 bases, with 13 bases lying between them. The CDR3 DNA reads as TGCGCCAGCAGCACGGAGGACGGAGCGAACACCGGGGAGCTGTTTTTT. Its protein product is CASSTEDGANTGELFF.

CDR3 bases: TGCGCCAGCAGCCAAGATCAGGGCCTGATCTACGAGCAGTACTTC. Its protein is CASSQDQGLIYEQYF. This chain links TRBV4-3 with TRBJ2-5, with D perhaps TRBD1 (5 bases). The J call may be mistaken, given a closer DNA end match to TRBJ2-7. The length of the CDR3 is 15 residues. CDR1 and CDR2 from the germline V gene are LGHNA and YSLEER.

This clonotype was seen more than once but under ten times. CDR3 in DNA: TGTGCCAGCAGTGTCATCTTAGGTATCGAGGGAGATACGCAGTATTTT. Residues: CASSVILGIEGDTQYF. The chain joins TRBV6-1 to TRBJ2-3; tentative D call: TRBD2 (5 bases). Trimming took off 4 bases at V and 5 bases at J, with 19 bases between the two ends. Germline CDR1 reads MNHNS; CDR2 reads SASEGT. CDR3 length: 16 residues.

This clonotype has more than one count but fewer than ten. The V call is TRBV27, the J call TRBJ1-1, with 9 bases identical to TRBD1. This CDR3 region has 14 residues. The junction had 8 bases not matched to a gene; V was cut back by 8 bases and J by 4 bases. CDR1 is MNHEY, CDR2 SMNVEV, per germline (reference sequence). The CDR3 loop is CASDLTGGGTEAFF. The CDR3 nucleotides read TGTGCCAGCGATTTAACAGGGGGCGGCACTGAAGCTTTCTTT.

The V and J genes are TRBV5-5 and TRBJ1-2, with 9 positions matching TRBD1. Trimming took 4 bases from V and 3 from J; bases not matched to a gene: 13. This CDR3 is built from 17 residues. Looked up from germline, CDR1 is SGHKS and CDR2 is YYEKEE (reference sequence). The chain's CDR3 is CASSPGQGSTSDYGYTF. CDR3 in DNA: TGTGCCAGCAGCCCTGGACAGGGGTCCACCAGCGACTATGGCTACACCTTC.

The chain combines TRBV12-3 or TRBV12-4 with TRBJ1-2; no clear D. The CDR3 loop spans 15 amino acids. The V and J ends lost 6 bases and 0 bases respectively, with 14 bases between them. For the CDR3, the DNA is TGTGCCAGCAGCCCCAGCCTGATAACTAACTATGGCTACACCTTC. Its protein is CASSPSLITNYGYTF.

This clonotype came up a few times. The chain links TRBV28 to TRBJ2-7; TRBD2 is a possible D gene (5 bases). V was pared by 3 bases and J by 2 bases, with 23 bases between. Germline V gene sequence: CDR1 MDHEN, CDR2 SYDVKM. The CDR3 is made up of 18 amino acids. The CDR3: CASSLPTLGGRGTYEQYF. The CDR3 nucleotides are TGTGCCAGCAGTTTGCCAACATTGGGTGGGAGAGGCACCTACGAGCAGTACTTC.

The chain uses TRBV9 and TRBJ2-1, with a possible D match to TRBD2 (6 bases). The V and J ends lost 2 bases and 4 bases respectively, with 13 bases between them. CDR3 length: 15 amino acids. Germline-derived CDR1 and CDR2 are SGDLS and YYNGEE. The CDR3, as DNA: TGTGCCAGCAGCGTTAGACAGACTAGTTACAATGAGCAGTTCTTC. Its translation: CASSVRQTSYNEQFF. Together with reference TRBV9 and TRBJ2-1, the CDR3 gives the full variable domain: DSGVTQTPKHLITATGQRVTLRCSPRSGDLSVYWYQQSLDQGLQFLIQYYNGEERAKGNILERFSAQQFPDLHSELNLSSLELGDSALYFCASSVRQTSYNEQFFGPGTRLTVL.

With regard to this clonotype: One junction end does not reproduce the germline sequence, and a read error may be involved. The rearrangement links TRBV29-1 to TRBJ2-7; D unresolved. Germline V lookup: CDR1 SQVTM, CDR2 ANQGSEA. The CDR3 length is 12 residues. As DNA, the CDR3 is TGCAGCATTGATGACGGAGCCTACGAGCAGTACTTC. Protein: CSIDDGAYEQYF.

In its sample, this clonotype was seen a few times. This chain joins TRBV27 and TRBJ1-2, with a tentative D call TRBD1 (6 bases). V was trimmed by 5 bases and J by 7 bases, leaving 20 bases between them. The CDR3 extends over 15 amino acids. CDR1 is MNHEY and CDR2 is SMNVEV in the germline V gene (reference sequence). The DNA of the CDR3 is TGTGCCAGCAGTAACCGGGACACCGCCAGTGGTGGCTACACCTTC. Amino acids: CASSNRDTASGGYTF.

The chain employs TRBV29-1 and TRBJ2-5, with D maybe TRBD1 (5 bases). TRBJ2-7 matches the DNA end more closely, so the J call is doubtful. The CDR3 runs to 14 residues. Germline-derived CDR1 and CDR2 are SQVTM and ANQGSEA. CDR3 sequence (DNA): TGCAGCGTTGTCAGGGATCTAGGCTCCTACGAGCAGTACTTC. Translated, it gives CSVVRDLGSYEQYF.

The rearrangement joins TRBV18 to TRBJ2-4, with 7 nucleotides matching TRBD1. After removal of 5 bases from V and 6 bases from J, the junction contained 7 bases not matched to a gene. Germline V gene sequence: CDR1 KGHSH, CDR2 LQKENI. CDR3 length equals 14 residues. The CDR3 is CASSSTGTANIQYF. The CDR3 DNA reads TGTGCCAGCTCATCCACCGGGACAGCAAACATTCAGTACTTC.

The V and J genes are TRBV6-5 and TRBJ1-4, with a possible D match to TRBD1 (6 bases). The CDR3 spans 14 residues. Germline V gene lookup returns CDR1 MNHEY and CDR2 SVGAGI. The germline V and J ends were trimmed by 6 bases and 5 bases, with 13 bases remaining between them. The CDR3 bases are TGTGCCAGCAGGTTACGCAGGGGCAATGAAAAACTGTTTTTT. It yields the protein CASRLRRGNEKLFF.

The rearrangement uses TRBV20-1 and TRBJ2-2, with D tentatively TRBD1 (5 bases). The V end lost 2 bases, the J end lost 1 base, and 8 bases lay between the germline ends. This CDR3 comprises 14 residues. The germline V gene encodes CDR1 DFQATT and CDR2 SNEGSKA (reference sequence). CDR3: CSARPRVNTGELFF. The CDR3 nucleotides are TGCAGTGCTAGACCCAGGGTGAACACCGGGGAGCTGTTTTTT.

In this sample, this clonotype turned up a few times. V gene TRBV20-1 combines with J gene TRBJ2-3; 10 bases are a match to TRBD1. Germline V lookup: CDR1 DFQATT, CDR2 SNEGSKA (reference sequence). The CDR3 runs 15 residues. The ends lost 5 bases at V and 5 bases at J; junction bases unmatched: 10. The CDR3 nucleotides are TGCAGTGCTCGGACAGGGGGTAATCGAGGAGATACGCAGTATTTT. The encoded protein is CSARTGGNRGDTQYF.

The V and J genes are TRBV12-3 or TRBV12-4 and TRBJ2-3; no reliable D call. V lost 8 bases and J 2 bases, leaving 8 bases between the germline ends. The CDR3 covers 12 residues. The DNA of the CDR3 is TGTGCCAGCGTTGCCCCCACAGATACGCAGTATTTT. Amino acids: CASVAPTDTQYF.